Each of the 27 T cell receptor beta chains below was sequenced from the same sample in a study of blood T cells in healthy people across ages. For the second PCR, which ran for 7 to 11 cycles, a sample-barcoded 5' primer and a J-beta primer mix were used. TCRdb re-derived calls from the 5' RACE reads in MiXCR, one entry per CDR3 protein. The data hold hundreds of thousands of distinct CDR3 sequences, with approximately 53% observed a single time. The source material was blood. The receptors here all came from a middle-aged man in good health.

A few counts support this clonotype. The V and J genes are TRBV7-3 and TRBJ2-5; 11 nucleotides agree with TRBD2. The length of the CDR3 is 16 residues. CDR1 SGHTA and CDR2 FQGTGA come from the germline V gene. V was pared by 5 bases and J by 4 bases, with 9 bases of the junction left unmatched. CDR3 sequence: CASSSSGGAVVETQYF. For the CDR3, the DNA is TGTGCCAGCAGCAGTAGCGGGGGGGCGGTCGTAGAGACCCAGTACTTC.

This chain joins TRBV7-2 and TRBJ2-5, with D unresolved. Germline V lookup: CDR1 SGHTA, CDR2 FQGNSA. The CDR3 is made up of 11 amino acids. V dropped 9 bases and J dropped 7 bases, with 12 bases sitting between them. This CDR3 reads CASSVMTTQYF. Written as DNA, the CDR3 is TGTGCCAGTTCCGTAATGACGACCCAGTACTTC.

The chain uses TRBV4-1 and TRBJ2-3; 11 nucleotides agree with TRBD2. From germline, CDR1 is MGHRA and CDR2 YSYEKL. The CDR3 is made up of 18 amino acids. The J segment lost 4 bases and the V segment lost 0 bases, leaving 9 bases of the junction unmatched. This CDR3 reads CASSQDLALAGESDTQYF. The CDR3 nucleotides are TGCGCCAGCAGCCAAGATCTAGCACTAGCGGGAGAGTCAGATACGCAGTATTTT.

The chain links TRBV5-1 to TRBJ2-2; 9 bases align to TRBD2. J was trimmed by 2 bases and V by 3 bases; bases with no gene match: 11. This CDR3 is built from 18 residues. Germline assignment: CDR1 SGHRS and CDR2 YFSETQ. CDR3 in amino acids: CASSSSGTPYENTGELFF. The CDR3, as DNA: TGCGCCAGCAGCTCTAGCGGGACCCCGTACGAAAACACCGGGGAGCTGTTTTTT.

The chain couples TRBV20-1 to TRBJ2-3; D is possibly TRBD1 (6 bases). V lost 6 bases and J 0 bases, leaving 13 bases between the germline ends. This CDR3 comprises 14 residues. Looked up from germline, CDR1 is DFQATT and CDR2 is SNEGSKA (reference sequence). This chain's CDR3 is CSAYQTGSTDTQYF. The CDR3 nucleotides are TGCAGTGCCTACCAGACAGGTAGCACAGATACGCAGTATTTT.

This rearrangement joins TRBV9 to TRBJ2-3, with 9 bases fitting TRBD2. Germline trimming cut 4 bases from V and 2 bases from J; bases unmatched to any gene: 11. Germline values: CDR1 SGDLS, CDR2 YYNGEE. This CDR3 is 17 amino acids long. The CDR3 sequence: CASSPRAGLALTDTQYF. CDR3 nucleotides: TGTGCCAGCAGCCCCCGTGCGGGACTAGCTCTCACAGATACGCAGTATTTT.

The table lists this clonotype with a few counts. V is TRBV6-6 and J is TRBJ2-7; D possibly uses TRBD1 or TRBD2 (5 bases each). CDR3 length: 15 residues. Trimming stripped 5 bases from V and 0 bases from J, with 14 bases between. The V gene's germline CDR1 is MNHNY and CDR2 SVGAGI (reference sequence). CDR3: CASSPGWGSSYEQYF. Written as DNA, the CDR3 is TGTGCCAGCAGTCCGGGATGGGGGAGCTCCTACGAGCAGTACTTC.

The V call is TRBV2, the J call TRBJ2-3; tentatively, D is TRBD2 (6 bases). There are 15 residues in the CDR3. Looked up from germline, CDR1 is SNHLY and CDR2 is FYNNEI. Deletions cut 3 bases from V and 0 bases from J, with 10 bases between. The CDR3 DNA reads TGTGCCAGCAGTGATCGCGGGATCAGCACAGATACGCAGTATTTT. As protein: CASSDRGISTDTQYF.

V usage is TRBV20-1 and J usage is TRBJ1-6; 7 bases match TRBD1. This CDR3 has 15 residues. The germline V gene has CDR1 DFQATT and CDR2 SNEGSKA (reference sequence). V dropped 4 bases and J dropped 6; count of bases not matched to a gene: 9. CDR3 DNA: TGCAGTGCTACCTTAACAGGGGTTAGTAATTCACCCCTCCACTTT. Translation gives CSATLTGVSNSPLHF.

A single count supports this clonotype. CDR3 region: CSARRAPSTEAFF. CDR3 DNA: TGCAGTGCTAGAAGGGCGCCTTCCACTGAAGCTTTCTTT. The chain uses TRBV20-1 and TRBJ1-1; D is unclear. The V end lost 2 bases, the J end lost 4 bases, and 11 bases lay between the germline ends. The CDR3 is 13 residues long. CDR1 is DFQATT, CDR2 SNEGSKA, per germline (reference sequence).

J is TRBJ1-6 and V is TRBV28; 7 nucleotides align to TRBD1. With 3 bases clipped from V and 0 bases from J, the junction kept 8 bases outside the gene matches. The CDR3 runs to 18 residues. Germline V gives CDR1 MDHEN, CDR2 SYDVKM. The CDR3: CASSFWPQGSSYNSPLHF. The CDR3 coding sequence is TGTGCCAGCAGTTTTTGGCCACAGGGGAGCTCCTATAATTCACCCCTCCACTTT.

This clonotype was recorded many times. J is TRBJ1-6 and V is TRBV7-2; D gene uncertain. Trimming left V 2 bases short and J 9 bases short, with 5 bases between. Germline V gives CDR1 SGHTA, CDR2 FQGNSA. The CDR3 extends over 12 amino acids. The CDR3 reads CASSLYGSPLHF. CDR3 sequence (DNA): TGTGCCAGCAGCTTATATGGTTCACCCCTCCACTTT.

The chain is built from TRBV29-1 and TRBJ2-3; D is unclear. The germline CDR1 and CDR2 sequences are SQVTM and ANQGSEA. The CDR3 has 12 residues. V was shortened by 0 bases and J by 3 bases, with 4 bases between the two germline ends. In DNA, the CDR3 is TGCAGCGTTGAAGAGGAGACAGATACGCAGTATTTT. This codes for CSVEEETDTQYF.

The chain recombines TRBV11-2 with TRBJ2-5; D uncertain. CDR1 and CDR2 from the germline V gene are SGHAT and FQNNGV. The CDR3 contains 15 residues. V was trimmed by 5 bases and J by 2 bases, leaving 15 bases between them. The CDR3 DNA sequence: TGTGCCAGCAGCCCTCGACGGAGTACTCAAGAGACCCAGTACTTC. Residues: CASSPRRSTQETQYF.

This clonotype was picked up a small number of times. The chain combines TRBV7-6 with TRBJ2-7; weak D call: TRBD2 (6 bases). Germline CDR1 and CDR2: SGHVS and FNYEAQ. This CDR3 has 14 residues. Between the trimmed V and J ends, which lost 5 bases and 3 bases, there was a span of 14 bases. In nucleotides, the CDR3 is TGTGCCAGCAGCCAGGTAACGGGAGACTACGAGCAGTACTTC. Translating it yields CASSQVTGDYEQYF.

The chain joins TRBV5-1 to TRBJ2-3; 9 bases are a match to TRBD1. The ends lost 5 bases at V and 2 bases at J; junction bases unmatched: 3. The germline V gene has CDR1 SGHRS and CDR2 YFSETQ. The CDR3 loop spans 14 amino acids. This CDR3 is CASRRDRVTDTQYF. For the CDR3, the DNA is TGCGCCAGCAGACGGGACAGGGTCACAGATACGCAGTATTTT.

The rearrangement links TRBV3-1 to TRBJ2-5, with 7 bases fitting TRBD1. Germline V lookup: CDR1 LGHDT, CDR2 YNNKEL (reference sequence). Trimming at V came to 4 bases and at J to 1 base, leaving 6 bases not matched to a gene. This CDR3 region has 15 residues. The CDR3 DNA sequence: TGTGCCAGCAGCCTAATACAGGGGCCCCAAGAGACCCAGTACTTC. Its translation: CASSLIQGPQETQYF.

The chain is built from TRBV9 and TRBJ2-1; D unclear. V was clipped by 3 bases and J by 10 bases, with 11 bases between them. Germline CDR1 reads SGDLS; CDR2 reads YYNGEE. The CDR3 loop spans 12 amino acids. CDR3 bases: TGTGCCAGCAGCGGCGGACGGAGAGAGCAGTTCTTC. It is translated as CASSGGRREQFF.

This clonotype has just one count. The V and J genes are TRBV4-1 and TRBJ2-7; TRBD1 matches 7 bases. The CDR3 extends over 15 amino acids. CDR1 MGHRA and CDR2 YSYEKL come from the germline V gene. J gave up 3 bases and V 2 bases, and 7 bases lay outside the gene matches. The CDR3 nucleotides read TGCGCCAGCAGCCAAAGGACGACAGGGCGCTACGAGCAGTACTTC. It is translated as CASSQRTTGRYEQYF.

The V call is TRBV28, the J call TRBJ2-7, with a weak D call TRBD1 (6 bases). The CDR3 totals 13 residues. V was shortened by 6 bases and J by 2 bases, with 11 bases between the two germline ends. Germline CDR1 reads MDHEN; CDR2 reads SYDVKM. The CDR3 region is CASSTTGPYEQYF. The CDR3 DNA is TGTGCCAGCAGCACGACAGGTCCCTACGAGCAGTACTTC.

J is TRBJ2-5 and V is TRBV5-1; 9 nucleotides match TRBD2. The ends lost 4 bases at V and 4 bases at J; junction bases unmatched: 8. Germline CDR1 SGHRS, CDR2 YFSETQ. The CDR3 runs 15 residues. DNA of the CDR3: TGCGCCAGCAGCAATGCCGGGACTAGCTTAGAGACCCAGTACTTC. Amino acids: CASSNAGTSLETQYF.

The chain links TRBV7-9 to TRBJ2-7, with 9 bases aligning to TRBD1. J gave up 2 bases and V 1 base, and 6 bases lay outside the gene matches. The CDR3 covers 16 residues. CDR1 is SEHNR and CDR2 is FQNEAQ in the germline V gene (reference sequence). For the CDR3, the DNA is TGTGCCAGCAGCTTAGATCCGGGACAGGGCCCCTACGAGCAGTACTTC. As protein: CASSLDPGQGPYEQYF.

This clonotype appeared a few times. The CDR3 loop is CASSQDLRGGQETQYF. CDR3 nucleotide sequence: TGCGCCAGCAGCCAAGATCTGCGGGGGGGCCAAGAGACCCAGTACTTC. The V and J genes are TRBV4-1 and TRBJ2-5, with 9 bases that match TRBD2. CDR1 is MGHRA, CDR2 YSYEKL, per germline. The CDR3 covers 16 residues. V lost 0 bases and J lost 1; bases outside the gene matches: 3.

The V gene is TRBV7-9, the J gene TRBJ1-6, with 8 bases that match TRBD1. Germline V gene lookup returns CDR1 SEHNR and CDR2 FQNEAQ (reference sequence). The CDR3 is 14 amino acids. Trimming at V came to 6 bases and at J to 8 bases, leaving 6 bases not matched to a gene. The CDR3 coding sequence is TGTGCCAGCAGTAGAACAGGGGGGGATTCACCCCTCCACTTT. Translation: CASSRTGGDSPLHF.

The chain combines TRBV5-1 with TRBJ2-5; D perhaps matches TRBD1 (5 bases). CDR1 is SGHRS and CDR2 is YFSETQ in the germline V gene. This CDR3 is built from 17 residues. V shed 4 bases and J shed 7 bases, with 26 bases lying between them. The CDR3 is CASSPDTQASLSGTQYF. CDR3 DNA: TGCGCCAGCAGCCCGGATACACAGGCGTCTCTGTCCGGGACCCAGTACTTC.

The chain uses TRBV7-3 and TRBJ2-7; 10 bases map to TRBD2. The CDR3 length is 17 residues. Germline CDR1 and CDR2: SGHTA and FQGTGA. V trimming: 2 bases; J trimming: 1 base; junction bases outside the gene matches: 8. The CDR3 nucleotides read TGTGCCAGCAGCTTACAGCCTAGCGGGAGTAGTTCCTACGAGCAGTACTTC. Translated: CASSLQPSGSSSYEQYF.

This sequence joins TRBV7-6 and TRBJ2-5; D is undetermined. This CDR3 has 14 amino acids. Trimming shortened V by 0 bases and J by 5 bases, and 10 bases separated the two germline ends. Germline-derived CDR1 and CDR2 are SGHVS and FNYEAQ. CDR3 sequence: CASSLAVGMETQYF. The CDR3 DNA is TGTGCCAGCAGCTTAGCGGTAGGGATGGAGACCCAGTACTTC.